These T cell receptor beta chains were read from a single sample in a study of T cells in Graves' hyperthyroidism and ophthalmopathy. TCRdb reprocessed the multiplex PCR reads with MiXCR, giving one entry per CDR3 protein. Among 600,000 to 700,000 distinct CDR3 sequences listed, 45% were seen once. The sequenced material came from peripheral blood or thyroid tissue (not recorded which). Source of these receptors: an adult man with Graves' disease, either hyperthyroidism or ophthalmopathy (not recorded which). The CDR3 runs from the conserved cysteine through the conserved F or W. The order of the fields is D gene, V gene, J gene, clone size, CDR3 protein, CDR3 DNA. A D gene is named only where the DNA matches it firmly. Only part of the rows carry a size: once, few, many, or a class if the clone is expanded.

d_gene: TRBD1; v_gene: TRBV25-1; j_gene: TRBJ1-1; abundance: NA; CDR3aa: CASSEYWTGIAFF; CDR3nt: TGTGCCAGCAGTGAATATTGGACAGGGATAGCTTTCTTT
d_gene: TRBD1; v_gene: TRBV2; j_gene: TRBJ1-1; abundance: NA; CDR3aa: CASRTRDRATEAFF; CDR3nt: TGTGCCAGCAGAACCCGGGACAGGGCCACGGAAGCTTTCTTT
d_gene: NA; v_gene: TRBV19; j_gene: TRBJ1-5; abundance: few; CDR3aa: CASSKTSVNQPQHF; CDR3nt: TGTGCCAGTTCGAAGACTTCTGTTAATCAGCCCCAGCATTTT
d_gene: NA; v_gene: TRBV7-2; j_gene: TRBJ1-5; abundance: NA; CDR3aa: CASSLVPNLNQPQHF; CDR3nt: TGTGCCAGCAGCTTAGTTCCCAACCTAAATCAGCCCCAGCATTTT
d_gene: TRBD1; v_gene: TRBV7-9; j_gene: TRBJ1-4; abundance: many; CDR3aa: CASSSSGTAEKLFF; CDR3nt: TGTGCCAGCAGCTCTAGTGGGACAGCCGAAAAACTGTTTTTT
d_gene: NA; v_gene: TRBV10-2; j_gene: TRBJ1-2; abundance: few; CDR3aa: CASSQDRLHGYTF; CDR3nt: TGTGCCAGCAGCCAAGATCGCCTTCATGGCTACACCTTC
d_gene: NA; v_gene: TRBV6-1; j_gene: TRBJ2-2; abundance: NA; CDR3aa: CASSNRRAGELFF; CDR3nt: TGTGCCAGCAGTAATCGGAGGGCCGGGGAGCTGTTTTTT
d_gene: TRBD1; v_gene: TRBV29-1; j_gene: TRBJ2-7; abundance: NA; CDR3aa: CSVSGQGISSYEQYF; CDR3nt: TGCAGCGTTTCCGGACAGGGCATTTCCTCCTACGAGCAGTACTTC
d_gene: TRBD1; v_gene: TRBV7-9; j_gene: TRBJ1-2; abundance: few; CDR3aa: CASSQDNRGDYTF; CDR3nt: TGTGCCAGCAGCCAGGACAACAGGGGCGACTACACCTTC
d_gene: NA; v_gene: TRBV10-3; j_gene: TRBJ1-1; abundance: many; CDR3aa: CATTANTEAFF; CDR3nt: TGTGCCACTACAGCGAACACTGAAGCTTTCTTT
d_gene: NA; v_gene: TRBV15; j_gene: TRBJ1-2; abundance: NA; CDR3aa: CATSRDWGGGYGYTF; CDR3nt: TGTGCCACCAGCAGAGATTGGGGAGGGGGCTATGGCTACACCTTC
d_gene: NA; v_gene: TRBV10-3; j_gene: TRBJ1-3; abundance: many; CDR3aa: CAISARPGPEAIYF; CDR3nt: TGTGCCATCAGTGCACGGCCAGGGCCCGAGGCCATATATTTT
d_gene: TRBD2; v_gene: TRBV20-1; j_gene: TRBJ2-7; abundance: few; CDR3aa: CSAVGTRRSYEQYF; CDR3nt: TGCAGTGCAGTCGGGACTAGGAGGTCCTACGAGCAGTACTTC
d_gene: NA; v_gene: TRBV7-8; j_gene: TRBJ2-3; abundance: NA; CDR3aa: CASSPPAAPDTQYF; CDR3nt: TGTGCCAGCAGCCCCCCGGCGGCCCCAGATACGCAGTATTTT
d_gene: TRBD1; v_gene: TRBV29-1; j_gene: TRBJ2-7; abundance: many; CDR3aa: CSVGGQGYEQYF; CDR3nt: TGCAGCGTTGGGGGACAGGGCTACGAGCAGTACTTC